The next 13 T cell receptor beta chains were all read from a single sample in a study of graft-versus-host responses after intestinal transplantation. These receptors' targets are unknown. The method was immunoSEQ multiplex PCR; TCRdb's version includes in-frame clones alone and lacks a portion of them. Of over 80,000 clones detected, 91% appear once; the ten largest clones hold around 0.2%. This specimen was unstimulated CD4+ T cells sorted from spleen or lymph node cells, taken before transplant. These receptors all come from a human donor who was the organ donor for an intestinal transplant.

This chain uses TRBV7-2 with TRBJ2-1; 9 bases are a match to TRBD2. The CDR3 loop spans 15 amino acids. J lost 6 bases, V lost 1 base, and 4 bases had no gene match. Per the germline V gene, CDR1 is SGHTA and CDR2 is FQGNSA. CDR3 loop: CASSLVAGGFNEQFF. The CDR3 coding sequence is TGTGCCAGCAGCTTAGTGGCGGGGGGGTTCAATGAGCAGTTCTTC.

CDR3 coding DNA: TGTGCCAGCAGTCAGACAGGCCCACCAAATGAAAAACTGTTTTTT. Amino acids: CASSQTGPPNEKLFF. The chain has TRBV2 and TRBJ1-4; possible D gene TRBD1, 6 bases. The germline gives CDR1 SNHLY, CDR2 FYNNEI. The CDR3 has 15 amino acids. Trimming left V 5 bases short and J 5 bases short, with 15 bases between.

The J gene is TRBJ1-2, the V gene TRBV6-5; 7 bases line up with TRBD1. Germline assignment: CDR1 MNHEY and CDR2 SVGAGI. The V gene end was trimmed by 6 bases and the J gene end by 8 bases; junction bases not matched to a gene: 12. This CDR3 spans 14 amino acids. In nucleotides, the CDR3 is TGTGCCAGCAGCCTTAGGGACAGCATTATGGGCTACACCTTC. Translating gives CASSLRDSIMGYTF.

This clone is a singleton in its sample. The chain joins TRBV15 to TRBJ2-3, with 10 bases lining up with TRBD2. The CDR3 runs 16 residues. In germline, CDR1 is LNHNV, CDR2 YYDKDF (reference sequence). The V and J ends lost 3 bases and 2 bases, in that order; junction bases with no gene match: 5. In DNA form, the CDR3 reads TGTGCCACCAGCAGTCTACTAGCGGGGACCACAGATACGCAGTATTTT. Residues: CATSSLLAGTTDTQYF. The full variable domain, rest sourced from reference TRBV15 and TRBJ2-3, is DAMVIQNPRYQVTQFGKPVTLSCSQTLNHNVMYWYQQKSSQAPKLLFHYYDKDFNNEADTPDNFQSRRPNTSFCFLDIRSPGLGDTAMYLCATSSLLAGTTDTQYFGPGTRLTVL.

This sequence joins TRBV4-3 and TRBJ2-3; D perhaps matches TRBD1 (5 bases). Germline loops: CDR1 LGHNA, CDR2 YSLEER. V lost 2 bases, J lost 4 bases, and 10 bases lay in between. The CDR3 runs 14 residues. CDR3 DNA: TGCGCCAGCAGCCAACGGCAGGGCGCAGATACGCAGTATTTT. It specifies CASSQRQGADTQYF.

The chain joins TRBV11-2 to TRBJ2-7, with TRBD2 as a possible D gene (6 bases). The CDR3 contains 16 residues. The V end lost 1 base, the J end lost 4 bases, and 17 bases lay between the germline ends. Germline loops: CDR1 SGHAT, CDR2 FQNNGV. The CDR3 nucleotides are TGTGCCAGCAGCTTAGGTGGCGGGGCCGGAATATACGAGCAGTACTTC. Residues: CASSLGGGAGIYEQYF.

V is TRBV7-2 and J is TRBJ1-5, with D hard to call. Trimming stripped 0 bases from V and 2 bases from J, with 11 bases between. This CDR3 has 16 amino acids. CDR1 and CDR2 from the germline V gene are SGHTA and FQGNSA. For the CDR3, the DNA is TGTGCCAGCAGCTTAGCCGCAGGTTCTGGCAATCAGCCCCAGCATTTT. Its translation is CASSLAAGSGNQPQHF.

The chain links TRBV4-3 to TRBJ2-1; 8 bases are a match to TRBD2. The CDR3 contains 16 residues. Germline V CDR1 and CDR2: LGHNA, YSLEER. The trim removed 0 bases at V and 8 bases at J, leaving 9 bases unmatched. The chain's CDR3 is CASSQDFSGEGYEQFF. CDR3 DNA: TGCGCCAGCAGCCAAGATTTTAGCGGGGAAGGGTATGAGCAGTTCTTC.

This clone was picked up a small number of times. This chain uses TRBV4-1 with TRBJ1-4; 10 bases agree with TRBD1. J was trimmed by 10 bases and V by 3 bases; bases with no gene match: 5. This CDR3 has 14 amino acids. Per germline, CDR1 MGHRA and CDR2 YSYEKL. This chain's CDR3 is CASSHRWTGGKLFF. DNA of the CDR3: TGCGCCAGCAGCCACCGATGGACAGGGGGAAAACTGTTTTTT.

The V gene is TRBV5-1, the J gene TRBJ2-1; 13 nucleotides line up with TRBD2. The CDR3 extends over 17 amino acids. Unmatched junction bases numbered 7, after V lost 1 base and J lost 6 bases. Germline CDR1 reads SGHRS; CDR2 reads YFSETQ. The CDR3 protein is CASSLPGGLAGSNEQFF. As DNA, the CDR3 is TGCGCCAGCAGCTTGCCAGGGGGACTAGCGGGGAGCAATGAGCAGTTCTTC. Drawing the rest from reference TRBV5-1 and TRBJ2-1, the complete variable domain is KAGVTQTPRYLIKTRGQQVTLSCSPISGHRSVSWYQQTPGQGLQFLFEYFSETQRNKGNFPGRFSGRQFSNSRSEMNVSTLELGDSALYLCASSLPGGLAGSNEQFFGPGTRLTVL.

The V call is TRBV6-1, the J call TRBJ2-7; tentative D call: TRBD1 (5 bases). V shed 9 bases and J shed 3 bases, with 9 bases lying between them. Germline V lookup: CDR1 MNHNS, CDR2 SASEGT. The CDR3 consists of 11 residues. CDR3 nucleotide sequence: TGTGCCAGTCGACAGTTCTACGAGCAGTACTTC. Translated: CASRQFYEQYF.

The rearrangement uses TRBV27 and TRBJ1-6; weak D call: TRBD1 (6 bases). The germline CDR1 and CDR2 sequences are MNHEY and SMNVEV (reference sequence). CDR3 length equals 15 residues. Trimming took off 6 bases at V and 10 bases at J, with 19 bases between the two ends. The CDR3 loop is CASRLTGSQGSPLHF. The CDR3 coding sequence is TGTGCCAGCAGACTTACAGGGAGCCAGGGGTCACCCCTCCACTTT.

V is TRBV21-1 and J is TRBJ1-2; the table's D call TRBD1 went unverified against the DNA. TRBV21-1 is described as a pseudogene. This CDR3 has 14 residues. CDR3 bases: TGTGCCAGCATGGCAGGGGCCCATAACTATGGCTACACCTTC. Translation gives CASMAGAHNYGYTF.